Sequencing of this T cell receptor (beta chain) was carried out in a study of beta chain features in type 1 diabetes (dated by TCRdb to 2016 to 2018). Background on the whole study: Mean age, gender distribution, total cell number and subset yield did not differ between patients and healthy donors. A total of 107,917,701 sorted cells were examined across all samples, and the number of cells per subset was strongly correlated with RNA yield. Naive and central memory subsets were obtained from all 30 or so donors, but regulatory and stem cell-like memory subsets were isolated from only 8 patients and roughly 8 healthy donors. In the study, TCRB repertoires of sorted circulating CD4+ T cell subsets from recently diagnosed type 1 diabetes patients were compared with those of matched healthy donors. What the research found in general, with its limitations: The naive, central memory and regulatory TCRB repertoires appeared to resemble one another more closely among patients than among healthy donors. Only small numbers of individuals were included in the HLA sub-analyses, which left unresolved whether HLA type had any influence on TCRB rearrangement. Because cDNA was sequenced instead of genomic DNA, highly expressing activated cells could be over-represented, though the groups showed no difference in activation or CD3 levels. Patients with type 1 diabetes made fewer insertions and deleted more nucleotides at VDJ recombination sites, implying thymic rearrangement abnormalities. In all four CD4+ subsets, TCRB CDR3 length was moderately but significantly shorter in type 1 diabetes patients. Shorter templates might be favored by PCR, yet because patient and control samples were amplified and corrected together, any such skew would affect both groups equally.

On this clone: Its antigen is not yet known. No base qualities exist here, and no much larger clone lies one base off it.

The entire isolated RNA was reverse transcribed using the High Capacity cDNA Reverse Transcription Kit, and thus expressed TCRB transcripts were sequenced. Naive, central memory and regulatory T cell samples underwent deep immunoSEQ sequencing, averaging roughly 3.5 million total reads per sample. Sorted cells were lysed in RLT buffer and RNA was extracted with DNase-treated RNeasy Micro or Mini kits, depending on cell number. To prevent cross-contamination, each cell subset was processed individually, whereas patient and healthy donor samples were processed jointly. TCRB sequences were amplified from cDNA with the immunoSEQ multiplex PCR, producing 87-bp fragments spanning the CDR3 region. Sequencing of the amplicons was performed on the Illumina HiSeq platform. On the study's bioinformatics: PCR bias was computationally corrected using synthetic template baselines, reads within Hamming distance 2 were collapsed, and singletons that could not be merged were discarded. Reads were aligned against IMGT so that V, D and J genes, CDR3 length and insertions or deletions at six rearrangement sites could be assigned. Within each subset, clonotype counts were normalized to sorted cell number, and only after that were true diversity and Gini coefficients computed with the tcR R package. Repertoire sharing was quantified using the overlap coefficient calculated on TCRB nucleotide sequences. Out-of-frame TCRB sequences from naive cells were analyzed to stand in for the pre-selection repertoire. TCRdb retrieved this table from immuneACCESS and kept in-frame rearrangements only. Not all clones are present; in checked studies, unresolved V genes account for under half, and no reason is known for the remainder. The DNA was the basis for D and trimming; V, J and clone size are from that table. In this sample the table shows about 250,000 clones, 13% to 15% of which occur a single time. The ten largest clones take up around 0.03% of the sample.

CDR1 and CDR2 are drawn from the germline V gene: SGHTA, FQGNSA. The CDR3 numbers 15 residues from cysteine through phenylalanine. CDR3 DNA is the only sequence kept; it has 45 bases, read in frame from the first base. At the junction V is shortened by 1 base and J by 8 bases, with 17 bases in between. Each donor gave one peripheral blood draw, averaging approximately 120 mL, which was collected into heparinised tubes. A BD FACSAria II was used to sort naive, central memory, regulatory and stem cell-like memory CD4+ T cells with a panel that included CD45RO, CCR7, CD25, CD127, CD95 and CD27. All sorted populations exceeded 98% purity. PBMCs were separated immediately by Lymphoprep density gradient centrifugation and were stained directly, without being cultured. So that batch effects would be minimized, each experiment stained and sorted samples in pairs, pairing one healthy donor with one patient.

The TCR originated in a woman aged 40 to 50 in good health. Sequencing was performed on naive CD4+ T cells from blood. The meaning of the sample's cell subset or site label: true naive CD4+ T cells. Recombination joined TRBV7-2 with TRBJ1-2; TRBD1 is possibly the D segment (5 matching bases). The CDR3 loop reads CASSLEVPHRQGYTF. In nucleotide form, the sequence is TGTGCCAGCAGCTTAGAAGTCCCCCACAGGCAGGGCTACACCTTC.